These 10 T cell receptor beta chains originate from one sample sequenced in a study of cytomegalovirus exposure and HLA in healthy donors. The PCR employed 60 Vbeta primers together with 13 Jbeta primers. Sequencing was performed with immunoSEQ multiplex PCR; in TCRdb, only in-frame clones are kept and a portion is missing. The sample includes around 53,000 clones. Sequenced sample: PBMCs. These receptors were collected from a woman aged 25 to 39 in good health and CMV-seropositive.

The chain recombines TRBV6-1 with TRBJ2-7; TRBD2 is a possible D gene (7 bases). The CDR3 is made up of 15 amino acids. The V gene's germline CDR1 is MNHNS and CDR2 SASEGT. Trimming removed 1 base at V and 3 bases at J, with 13 bases between. The CDR3 bases are TGTGCCAGCAGTGAAGGTAGGGGGGGGTTCTACGAGCAGTACTTC. Translated, it gives CASSEGRGGFYEQYF.

V usage is TRBV7-9 and J usage is TRBJ2-7; D might be TRBD1 (6 bases). CDR3 size: 12 residues. The V end was cut by 5 bases, the J end by 6 bases, with 11 bases between. Germline lookup yields CDR1 SEHNR and CDR2 FQNEAQ (reference sequence). CDR3 coding DNA: TGTGCCAGCAGCCTCGGACAGCTCGAGCAGTACTTC. Amino acid sequence: CASSLGQLEQYF.

This sequence joins TRBV30 and TRBJ1-5; 10 bases align to TRBD1. Germline values: CDR1 GTSNPN, CDR2 SVGIG (reference sequence). The CDR3 loop spans 14 amino acids. J lost 7 bases, V lost 0 bases, and 3 bases had no gene match. This CDR3 reads CAWSVGTGAQPQHF. The CDR3 nucleotides read TGTGCCTGGAGTGTAGGGACAGGGGCCCAGCCCCAGCATTTT.

The chain is built from TRBV5-1 and TRBJ2-7; 9 positions match TRBD1. Trimming at V came to 8 bases and at J to 7 bases, leaving 7 bases not matched to a gene. The CDR3 contains 12 residues. Germline V CDR1 and CDR2: SGHRS, YFSETQ. The CDR3 sequence is CASTQGAGEQYF. The CDR3 bases are TGCGCCAGTACACAGGGGGCGGGTGAGCAGTACTTC. Based on the CDR3 plus reference TRBV5-1 and TRBJ2-7, the full variable domain is KAGVTQTPRYLIKTRGQQVTLSCSPISGHRSVSWYQQTPGQGLQFLFEYFSETQRNKGNFPGRFSGRQFSNSRSEMNVSTLELGDSALYLCASTQGAGEQYFGPGTRLTVT.

The genes are TRBV5-1 and TRBJ2-7, with 8 positions matching TRBD1. V was clipped by 4 bases and J by 2 bases; unmatched bases: 11. The CDR3 runs to 16 residues. Per germline, CDR1 SGHRS and CDR2 YFSETQ. CDR3 amino acids: CASSSPTGGITYEQYF. The CDR3 DNA follows: TGCGCCAGCAGCAGCCCAACAGGGGGAATCACCTACGAGCAGTACTTC.

This chain links TRBV28 with TRBJ2-2, with 7 positions matching TRBD2. This CDR3 comprises 15 residues. V was pared by 6 bases and J by 4 bases, with 8 bases of the junction left unmatched. Germline assignment: CDR1 MDHEN and CDR2 SYDVKM. CDR3 nucleotide sequence: TGTGCCAGCAGGGGAGGGACGCGGGGCACCGGGGAGCTGTTTTTT. Translating it yields CASRGGTRGTGELFF.

V and J are TRBV9 and TRBJ2-5; 7 bases agree with TRBD1. Germline trimming cut 4 bases from V and 3 bases from J; bases unmatched to any gene: 9. The CDR3 has 15 residues. Looked up from germline, CDR1 is SGDLS and CDR2 is YYNGEE. As DNA, the CDR3 is TGTGCCAGCAGCCGTAGTCTAGGGGGCGAAGAGACCCAGTACTTC. Translating gives CASSRSLGGEETQYF.

V is TRBV11-3 and J is TRBJ1-5; TRBD1 might be the D (6 bases). Trimming shortened V by 1 base and J by 5 bases, and 12 bases separated the two germline ends. The length of the CDR3 is 15 residues. Looked up from germline, CDR1 is SGHNT and CDR2 is YENEEA. The CDR3 region is CASSLGREGDQPQHF. The CDR3 DNA follows: TGTGCCAGCAGCTTAGGTAGGGAGGGGGATCAGCCCCAGCATTTT.

The chain links TRBV14 to TRBJ1-6, with D maybe TRBD1 (5 bases). The germline CDR1 and CDR2 sequences are SGHDN and FVKESK. Trimming stripped 0 bases from V and 4 bases from J, with 10 bases between. The CDR3 is 16 residues long. Written as DNA, the CDR3 is TGTGCCAGCAGCCAAGATGACAGACCATATAATTCACCCCTCCACTTT. Its protein product is CASSQDDRPYNSPLHF.

The V and J genes are TRBV9 and TRBJ1-3, with D possibly being TRBD1 (5 bases). Germline V gene sequence: CDR1 SGDLS, CDR2 YYNGEE. CDR3 length: 15 amino acids. The V and J ends lost 4 bases and 4 bases respectively, with 15 bases between them. The CDR3 region is CASSPRTNWGNTIYF. The CDR3 DNA reads as TGTGCCAGCAGCCCCCGGACAAATTGGGGAAACACCATATATTTT.